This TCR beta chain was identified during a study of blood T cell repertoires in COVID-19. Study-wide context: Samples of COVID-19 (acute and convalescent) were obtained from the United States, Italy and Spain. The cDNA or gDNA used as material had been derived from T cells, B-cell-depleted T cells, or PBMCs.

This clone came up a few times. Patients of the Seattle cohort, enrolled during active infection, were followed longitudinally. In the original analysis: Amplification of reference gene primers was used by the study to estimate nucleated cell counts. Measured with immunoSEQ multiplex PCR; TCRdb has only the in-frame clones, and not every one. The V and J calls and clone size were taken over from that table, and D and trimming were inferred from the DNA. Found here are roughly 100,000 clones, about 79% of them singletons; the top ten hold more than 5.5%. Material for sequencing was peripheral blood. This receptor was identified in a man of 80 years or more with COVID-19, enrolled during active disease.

CDR3 coding DNA: TGCAGTGTTCGGGAGAATGGCTACACCTTC. The encoded protein is CSVRENGYTF. The chain couples TRBV20-1 to TRBJ1-2; D is unclear. The germline V gene encodes CDR1 DFQATT and CDR2 SNEGSKA (reference sequence). This CDR3 is 10 amino acids long. Trimming cost V 7 bases and J 6 bases, with 9 bases left between them.